This TCR beta chain was identified in a study of T cell responses to AZD1222 COVID-19 vaccine. In its sample, this clone was seen a few times. Only in-frame clones appear in the TCRdb table, and some are missing; sequencing was by immunoSEQ multiplex PCR. This sample has about 150,000 clones, with roughly nine tenths found just once. V lost 0 bases and J 0 bases, leaving 7 bases between the germline ends. This CDR3 is built from 15 residues. Germline values: CDR1 SGHDT, CDR2 YYEEEE. The sample here was peripheral blood, taken on day 0 of AZD1222 vaccination. The chain joins TRBV5-6 to TRBJ1-5, with D uncertain. The TCR comes from an adult in good health. The CDR3: CASSLAHNSNQPQHF. The DNA for the CDR3 is TGTGCCAGCAGCTTGGCCCACAATAGCAATCAGCCCCAGCATTTT.